This is a list of T cell receptor beta chains from one sample in a study of blood T cell repertoires in COVID-19. Using immunoSEQ multiplex PCR, the repertoire was profiled, and TCRdb retains in-frame clones only, with some absent. Of about 100,000 clones in the sample, around four fifths were seen once. The specimen was peripheral blood. These receptors were obtained from a man in his 70s with active or convalescent COVID-19. Both conserved end residues are part of each CDR3. The D gene is left open where the match is weak. Clone size, where shown, is once, few, many, or a class for clones that have expanded.

NA	TRBD1	TRBV20-1	TRBJ2-1	CSASRGGTGNNEQFF	TGCAGTGCTAGTCGAGGGGGGACAGGGAACAATGAGCAGTTCTTC
NA	NA	TRBV6-1	TRBJ1-4	CASSESTAYNEKLFF	TGTGCCAGCAGTGAATCTACCGCCTATAATGAAAAACTGTTTTTT
NA	NA	TRBV7-2	TRBJ1-2	CASSLSGVGNYGYTF	TGTGCCAGCAGCTTATCCGGGGTTGGTAACTATGGCTACACCTTC
NA	TRBD1	TRBV7-7	TRBJ2-5	CASSIEGTALETQYF	TGTGCTAGCAGCATAGAAGGGACAGCCCTAGAGACCCAGTACTTC
NA	NA	TRBV6-5	TRBJ1-2	CASGRDLHYGYTF	TGTGCCAGCGGCCGGGACTTACACTATGGCTACACCTTC
NA	NA	TRBV3-1/TRBV3-2	TRBJ1-1	CASSQAGGFSEAFF	TGTGCCAGCAGTCAAGCGGGGGGGTTCAGTGAAGCTTTCTTT
NA	NA	TRBV7-7	TRBJ2-3	CASSLSTVGTDTQYF	TGTGCTAGCAGCTTAAGTACAGTAGGCACAGATACGCAGTATTTT
NA	NA	TRBV21-1	TRBJ2-1	CASSPREGAWEQFF	TGTGCCAGCAGCCCTCGAGAGGGGGCATGGGAGCAGTTCTTC
NA	TRBD1	TRBV13	TRBJ1-3	CASSVGAGGGDTIYF	TGTGCCAGCAGCGTCGGGGCAGGGGGCGGGGACACCATATATTTT
NA	NA	TRBV3-1/TRBV3-2	TRBJ2-1	CASSQVFNNEQFF	TGTGCCAGCAGCCAAGTATTTAACAATGAGCAGTTCTTC
NA	NA	TRBV25-1	TRBJ2-2	CASSEEGEVGELFF	TGTGCCAGCAGTGAGGAAGGGGAGGTGGGGGAGCTGTTTTTT
NA	TRBD2	TRBV5-4	TRBJ2-1	CASSLHSAGRNDNEQFF	TGTGCCAGCAGCCTCCACTCAGCGGGACGGAATGACAATGAGCAGTTCTTC
NA	NA	TRBV24-1	TRBJ2-5	CATSSVTGMTQYF	TGTGCCACCAGTAGCGTGACGGGTATGACCCAGTACTTC
NA	TRBD2	TRBV3-1/TRBV3-2	TRBJ2-2	CASSQEKVTSGGRTGELFF	TGTGCCAGCAGCCAAGAGAAAGTGACTAGCGGGGGGAGGACCGGGGAGCTGTTTTTT
NA	TRBD1	TRBV7-6	TRBJ1-3	CASSPYPGGTGETIYF	TGTGCCAGCAGCCCCTATCCAGGGGGAACTGGGGAAACCATATATTTT
NA	TRBD1	TRBV18	TRBJ1-5	CASSPGQGLQPQHF	TGTGCCAGCTCTCCCGGACAGGGGCTTCAGCCCCAGCATTTT
NA	TRBD1	TRBV7-2	TRBJ2-7	CASSLMGTGNEQYF	TGTGCCAGCAGCTTAATGGGGACAGGGAACGAGCAGTACTTC
NA	NA	TRBV5-1	TRBJ1-4	CASTPNRGPNEKLFF	TGCGCCAGCACCCCAAACCGGGGTCCTAATGAAAAACTGTTTTTT
once	NA	TRBV11-3	TRBJ2-3	CASSLTGSTDTQYF	TGTGCCAGCAGCTTGACGGGTAGCACAGATACGCAGTATTTT
NA	NA	TRBV28	TRBJ2-5	CASGGRETQYF	TGTGCCAGCGGCGGCCGGGAGACCCAGTACTTC
NA	TRBD1	TRBV6-5	TRBJ1-2	CASSTGQGKYGYTF	TGTGCCAGCAGTACAGGACAGGGAAAATATGGCTACACCTTC
NA	TRBD1	TRBV4-2	TRBJ2-5	CASSQDGGTGGETQYF	TGTGCCAGCAGCCAAGATGGAGGGACAGGAGGTGAGACCCAGTACTTC
NA	NA	TRBV7-2	TRBJ1-6	CASSSRPFGDSPLHF	TGTGCCAGCAGCTCCCGGCCTTTCGGGGATTCACCCCTCCACTTT
NA	NA	TRBV6-6	TRBJ2-1	CASSYSGAAYNEQFF	TGTGCCAGCAGTTACTCAGGGGCAGCGTACAATGAGCAGTTCTTC
NA	NA	TRBV9	TRBJ1-6	CASSVGSGNNSPLHF	TGTGCCAGCAGCGTAGGATCCGGGAATAATTCACCCCTCCACTTT
NA	TRBD1	TRBV13	TRBJ2-3	CASSRYRDRGTDTQYF	TGTGCCAGCAGTCGTTACCGGGACAGGGGCACAGATACGCAGTATTTT
NA	TRBD1	TRBV9	TRBJ1-5	CASSVEGAGDQPQHF	TGTGCCAGCAGCGTAGAGGGGGCAGGGGATCAGCCCCAGCATTTT
NA	NA	TRBV19	TRBJ1-4	CASSIAGPTDLNEKLFF	TGTGCCAGTAGTATAGCCGGGCCGACAGACCTTAATGAAAAACTGTTTTTT
few	TRBD2	TRBV30	TRBJ2-3	CAWSPSGGVTDTQYF	TGTGCCTGGAGTCCTAGCGGGGGAGTCACAGATACGCAGTATTTT
NA	NA	TRBV4-2	TRBJ2-6	CASSQGISGANVLTF	TGTGCCAGCAGCCAGGGCATCTCTGGGGCCAACGTCCTGACTTTC
NA	NA	TRBV6-1	TRBJ1-3	CASSVGRFLNSGNTIYF	TGTGCCAGCAGTGTTGGCAGGTTCCTCAACTCTGGAAACACCATATATTTT
NA	NA	TRBV7-8	TRBJ1-5	CASRLGASNQPQHF	TGTGCCAGCAGGTTGGGAGCTAGCAATCAGCCCCAGCATTTT
NA	TRBD1	TRBV24-1	TRBJ1-2	CATSDTRQGGPFGYTF	TGTGCCACCAGTGATACCCGGCAAGGGGGCCCCTTTGGCTACACCTTC
NA	NA	TRBV7-8	TRBJ1-1	CASSLDPTGPNTEAFF	TGTGCCAGCAGCTTAGATCCCACAGGCCCGAACACTGAAGCTTTCTTT
NA	NA	TRBV28	TRBJ2-1	CASSLLGAYNEQFF	TGTGCCAGCAGTTTATTAGGGGCCTACAATGAGCAGTTCTTC
NA	TRBD2	TRBV7-2	TRBJ2-7	CASSSRTSGSPYEQYF	TGTGCCAGCAGCTCTCGGACTAGCGGGAGTCCCTACGAGCAGTACTTC
NA	NA	TRBV27	TRBJ1-2	CAVGQGGYGYTF	TGTGCCGTGGGCCAGGGAGGCTATGGCTACACCTTC
few	NA	TRBV9	TRBJ1-2	CASTPEGRGDYGYTF	TGTGCCAGCACCCCTGAGGGCAGAGGAGACTATGGCTACACCTTC
NA	TRBD1	TRBV7-8	TRBJ1-5	CASSDRTGGNQPQHF	TGTGCCAGCAGCGACAGGACAGGTGGCAATCAGCCCCAGCATTTT
few	NA	TRBV19	TRBJ1-2	CASKTTGTNYGYTF	TGTGCCAGTAAGACCACCGGGACTAACTATGGCTACACCTTC
NA	TRBD1	TRBV6-2/TRBV6-3	TRBJ1-4	CASSSRRGRDEKLFF	TGTGCCAGCAGTTCCAGGAGGGGGCGGGATGAAAAACTGTTTTTT
few	TRBD1	TRBV29-1	TRBJ2-1	CSVRQGSYNEQFF	TGCAGCGTTCGACAGGGCTCCTACAATGAGCAGTTCTTC
NA	TRBD1	TRBV19	TRBJ1-1	CASSEDRVGIAFF	TGTGCCAGTAGTGAGGACAGGGTGGGGATTGCTTTCTTT
NA	NA	TRBV6-6	TRBJ2-7	CASSYSVDSYEQYF	TGTGCCAGCAGTTATTCCGTAGATTCCTACGAGCAGTACTTC
NA	TRBD2	TRBV28	TRBJ2-1	CAITGTSELNEQFF	TGTGCCATAACCGGGACTAGTGAGCTAAATGAGCAGTTCTTC